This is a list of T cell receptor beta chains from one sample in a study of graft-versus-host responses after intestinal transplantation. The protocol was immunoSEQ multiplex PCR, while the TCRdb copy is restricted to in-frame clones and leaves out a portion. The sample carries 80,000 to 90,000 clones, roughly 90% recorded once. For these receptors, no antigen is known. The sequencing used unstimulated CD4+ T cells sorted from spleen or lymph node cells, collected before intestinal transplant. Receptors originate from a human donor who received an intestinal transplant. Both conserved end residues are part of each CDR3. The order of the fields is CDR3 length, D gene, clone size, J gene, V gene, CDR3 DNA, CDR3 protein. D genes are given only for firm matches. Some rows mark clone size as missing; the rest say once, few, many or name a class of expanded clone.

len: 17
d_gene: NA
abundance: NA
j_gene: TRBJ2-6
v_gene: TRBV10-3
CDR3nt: TGTGCCATCAGCACGAACGCGGGTGCATCTGGGGCCAACGTCCTGACTTTC
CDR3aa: CAISTNAGASGANVLTF

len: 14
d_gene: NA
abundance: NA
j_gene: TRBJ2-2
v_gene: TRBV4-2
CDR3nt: TGTGCCAGCAGCCCGAGAGGGGACACCGGGGAGCTGTTTTTT
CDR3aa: CASSPRGDTGELFF

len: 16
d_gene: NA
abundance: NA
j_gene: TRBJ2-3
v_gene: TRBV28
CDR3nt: TGTGCCAGCAGTTTATCCGGGACTCCGCCTCAAGATACGCAGTATTTT
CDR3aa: CASSLSGTPPQDTQYF

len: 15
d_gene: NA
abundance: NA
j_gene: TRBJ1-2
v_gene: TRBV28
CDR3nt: TGTGCCAGCAGTGCATACTGGGAGGGAAACTATGGCTACACCTTC
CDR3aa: CASSAYWEGNYGYTF

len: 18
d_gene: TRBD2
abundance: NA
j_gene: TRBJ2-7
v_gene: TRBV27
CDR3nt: TGTGCCAGCAGTTTATCGGGCGGGAGCCATGGGATCTCCTACGAGCAGTACTTC
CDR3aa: CASSLSGGSHGISYEQYF

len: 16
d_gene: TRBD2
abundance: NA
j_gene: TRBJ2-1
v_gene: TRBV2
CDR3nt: TGTGCCAGCAGTGAGAAGGGACTAGCGGTATACAATGAGCAGTTCTTC
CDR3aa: CASSEKGLAVYNEQFF

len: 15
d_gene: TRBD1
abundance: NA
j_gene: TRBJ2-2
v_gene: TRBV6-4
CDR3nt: TGTGCCAGCAGAAGGGGACAGGGAAGCACCGGGGAGCTGTTTTTT
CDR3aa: CASRRGQGSTGELFF

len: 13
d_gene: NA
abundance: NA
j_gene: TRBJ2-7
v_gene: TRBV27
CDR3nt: TGTGCCAGCAGTGGACACAACTCCTACGAGCAGTACTTC
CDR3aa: CASSGHNSYEQYF

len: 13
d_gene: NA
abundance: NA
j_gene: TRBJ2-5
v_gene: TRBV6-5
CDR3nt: TGTGCCAGCAGTTACGGACAGAAAGAGACCCAGTACTTC
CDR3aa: CASSYGQKETQYF

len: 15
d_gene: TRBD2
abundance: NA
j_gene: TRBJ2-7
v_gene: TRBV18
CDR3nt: TGTGCCAGCTCGCTACTAGCGGGAGTAAACTACGAGCAGTACTTC
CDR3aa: CASSLLAGVNYEQYF

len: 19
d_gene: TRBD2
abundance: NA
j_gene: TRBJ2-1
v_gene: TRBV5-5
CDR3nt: TGTGCCAGCAGCTTGGGAGTGGGAGGGCCCCTATTCACCTACAATGAGCAGTTCTTC
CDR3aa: CASSLGVGGPLFTYNEQFF

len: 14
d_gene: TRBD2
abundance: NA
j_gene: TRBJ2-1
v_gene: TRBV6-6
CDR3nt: TGTGCCAGCACGTTACTAGCGACGGGCAATGAGCAGTTCTTC
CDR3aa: CASTLLATGNEQFF

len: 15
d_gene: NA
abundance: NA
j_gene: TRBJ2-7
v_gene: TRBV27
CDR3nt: TGTGCCAGCAGCCCCTATTCCGGGTTCTCCTACGAGCAGTACTTC
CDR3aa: CASSPYSGFSYEQYF

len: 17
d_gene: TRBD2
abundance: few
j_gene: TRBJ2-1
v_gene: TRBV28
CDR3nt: TGTGCCAGCAGCCGAACCCTAGCGGGAGGGACCTACAATGAGCAGTTCTTC
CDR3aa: CASSRTLAGGTYNEQFF

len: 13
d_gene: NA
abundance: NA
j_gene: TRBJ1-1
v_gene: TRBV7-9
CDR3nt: TGTGCCAGCAACCGGGTAGGGGACACTGAAGCTTTCTTT
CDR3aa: CASNRVGDTEAFF

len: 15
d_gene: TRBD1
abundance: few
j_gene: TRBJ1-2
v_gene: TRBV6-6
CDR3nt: TGTGCCAGCAGAGAGACAGGGGTAGCTAACTATGGCTACACCTTC
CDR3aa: CASRETGVANYGYTF

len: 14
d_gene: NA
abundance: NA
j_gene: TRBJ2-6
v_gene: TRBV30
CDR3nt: TGTGCCCAACCTAGGGAACCTGGGGCCAACGTCCTGACTTTC
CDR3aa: CAQPREPGANVLTF

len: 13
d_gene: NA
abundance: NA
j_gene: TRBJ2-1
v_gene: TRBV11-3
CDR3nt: TGTGCCAGCAGCAAGAGGGATAACAATGAGCAGTTCTTC
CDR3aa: CASSKRDNNEQFF

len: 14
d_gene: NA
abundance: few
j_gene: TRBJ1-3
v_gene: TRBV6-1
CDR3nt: TGTGCCAGCAGTGAAGCCAACTCTGGAAACACCATATATTTT
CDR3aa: CASSEANSGNTIYF

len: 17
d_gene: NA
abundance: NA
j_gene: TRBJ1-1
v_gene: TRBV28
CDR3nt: TGTGCCAGCAGTTTACCTGAAGACAGGTTACGGAACACTGAAGCTTTCTTT
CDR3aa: CASSLPEDRLRNTEAFF

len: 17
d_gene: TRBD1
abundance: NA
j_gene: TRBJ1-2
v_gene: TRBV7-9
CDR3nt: TGTGCCAGCAGCTTATCCACCTACAGGGGGCGATCATCTGGCTACACCTTC
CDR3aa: CASSLSTYRGRSSGYTF

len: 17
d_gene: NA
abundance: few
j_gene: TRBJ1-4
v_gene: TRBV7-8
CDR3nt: TGTGCCAGCAGCTTTGCGATTCGTCGGGGGGTTAATGAAAAACTGTTTTTT
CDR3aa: CASSFAIRRGVNEKLFF

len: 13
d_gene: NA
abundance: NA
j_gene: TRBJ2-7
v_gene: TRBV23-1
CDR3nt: TGCGCCAGCAGTCAACAGGGGCACTACGAGCAGTACTTC
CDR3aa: CASSQQGHYEQYF

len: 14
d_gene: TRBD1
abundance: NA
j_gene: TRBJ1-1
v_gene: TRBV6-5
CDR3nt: TGTGCCAGCAGTTACACAGGGGGCGCGACTGAAGCTTTCTTT
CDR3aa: CASSYTGGATEAFF

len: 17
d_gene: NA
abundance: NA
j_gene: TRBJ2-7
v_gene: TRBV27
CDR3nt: TGTGCCAGCAGTTTTAGATTGCTAGCACCCGACTCCTACGAGCAGTACTTC
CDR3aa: CASSFRLLAPDSYEQYF

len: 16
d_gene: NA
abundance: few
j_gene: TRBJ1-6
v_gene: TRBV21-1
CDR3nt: TGTGCCAGCAGCTCCCGACCGGGACAGGCAAATTCACCCCTCCACTTT
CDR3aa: CASSSRPGQANSPLHF

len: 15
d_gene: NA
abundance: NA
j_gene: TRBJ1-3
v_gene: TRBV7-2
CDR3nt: TGTGCCAGCAGCTTCCCCGGGACATCTGGAAACACCATATATTTT
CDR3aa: CASSFPGTSGNTIYF

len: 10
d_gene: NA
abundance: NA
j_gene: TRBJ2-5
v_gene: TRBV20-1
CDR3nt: TGCAGTGCGGCCGAAGAGACCCAGTACTTC
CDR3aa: CSAAEETQYF

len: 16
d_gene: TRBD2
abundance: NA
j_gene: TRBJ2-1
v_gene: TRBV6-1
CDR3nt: TGTGCCAGCAGTGCCTTACTAGCGGGAGGGTACAATGAGCAGTTCTTC
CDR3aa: CASSALLAGGYNEQFF

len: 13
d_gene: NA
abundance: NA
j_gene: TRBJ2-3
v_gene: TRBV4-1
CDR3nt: TGCGCCAGCAGCCAAGATCTAGTTGTTACGCAGTATTTT
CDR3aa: CASSQDLVVTQYF

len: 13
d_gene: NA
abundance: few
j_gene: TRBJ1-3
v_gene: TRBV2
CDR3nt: TGTGCCAGCAGCGATGGATCTGGAAACACCATATATTTT
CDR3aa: CASSDGSGNTIYF

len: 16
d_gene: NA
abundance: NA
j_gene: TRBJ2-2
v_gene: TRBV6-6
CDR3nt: TGTGCCAGCAGTTTTTTTGTGGGGTCTGGTGGCGGGGAGCTGTTTTTT
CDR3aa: CASSFFVGSGGGELFF

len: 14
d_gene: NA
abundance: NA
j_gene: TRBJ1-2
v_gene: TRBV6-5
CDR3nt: TGTGCCAGCAGCTATCAGGCAGGGAACTATGGCTACACCTTC
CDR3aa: CASSYQAGNYGYTF

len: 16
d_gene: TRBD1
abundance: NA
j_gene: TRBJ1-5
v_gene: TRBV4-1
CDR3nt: TGCGCCAGCAGCCAGGTGGGACAGGGGGGCAATCAGCCCCAGCATTTT
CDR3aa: CASSQVGQGGNQPQHF

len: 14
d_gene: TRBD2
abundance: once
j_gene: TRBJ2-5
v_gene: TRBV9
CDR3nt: TGTGCCAGCAGCGAGGGGACTAGATGGGAGACCCAGTACTTC
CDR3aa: CASSEGTRWETQYF

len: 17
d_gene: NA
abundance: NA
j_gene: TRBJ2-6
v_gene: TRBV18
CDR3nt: TGTGCCAGCTCACCCCGGATTGGGGGCTCTGGGGCCAACGTCCTGACTTTC
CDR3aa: CASSPRIGGSGANVLTF

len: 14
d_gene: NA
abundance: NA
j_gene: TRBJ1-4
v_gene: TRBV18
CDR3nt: TGTGCCAGCTCACCCCGAGAGACCCAGGAAAAACTGTTTTTT
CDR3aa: CASSPRETQEKLFF

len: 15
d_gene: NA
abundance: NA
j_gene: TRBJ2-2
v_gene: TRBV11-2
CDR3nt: TGTGCCAGCAGCTTTTATGGGGCGTGGACCGGGGAGCTGTTTTTT
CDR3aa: CASSFYGAWTGELFF

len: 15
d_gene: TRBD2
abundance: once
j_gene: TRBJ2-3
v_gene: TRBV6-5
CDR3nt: TGTGCCAGCAGCCAACTAGCGGCTAGCACAGATACGCAGTATTTT
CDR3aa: CASSQLAASTDTQYF

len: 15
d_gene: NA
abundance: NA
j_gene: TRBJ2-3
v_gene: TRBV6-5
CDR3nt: TGTGCCAGCCGGTCCGGGCCCCCTGGCGTAGATACGCAGTATTTT
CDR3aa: CASRSGPPGVDTQYF

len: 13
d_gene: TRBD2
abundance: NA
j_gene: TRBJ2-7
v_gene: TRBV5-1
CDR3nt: TGCGCCAGCAGCTCCAGCGGGAATTACGAGCAGTACTTC
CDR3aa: CASSSSGNYEQYF

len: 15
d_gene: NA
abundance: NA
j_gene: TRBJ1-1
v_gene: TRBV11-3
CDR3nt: TGTGCCAGCAGCTTAAATTCCCTAGGGGACACTGAAGCTTTCTTT
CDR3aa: CASSLNSLGDTEAFF

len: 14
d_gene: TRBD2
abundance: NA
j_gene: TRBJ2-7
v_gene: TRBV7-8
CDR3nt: TGTGCCAGCAGCTTAACTAGCGGACTTGACGAGCAGTACTTC
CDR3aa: CASSLTSGLDEQYF

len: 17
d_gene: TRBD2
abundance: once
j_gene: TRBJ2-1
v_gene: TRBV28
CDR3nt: TGTGCCAGCAGTTTGGGTAGCGGGCGGAGCTCCTACAATGAGCAGTTCTTC
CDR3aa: CASSLGSGRSSYNEQFF

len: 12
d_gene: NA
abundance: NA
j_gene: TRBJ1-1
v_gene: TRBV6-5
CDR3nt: TGTGCCAGCAGTGAGCGGAGGGCTGAAGCTTTCTTT
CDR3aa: CASSERRAEAFF

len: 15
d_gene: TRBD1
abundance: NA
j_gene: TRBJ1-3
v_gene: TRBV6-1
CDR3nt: TGTGCCAGCAGTTCCGACAGGGGCAGGGGAAACACCATATATTTT
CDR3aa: CASSSDRGRGNTIYF

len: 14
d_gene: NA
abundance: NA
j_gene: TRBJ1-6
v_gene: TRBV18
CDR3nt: TGTGCCAGCTCACCCGCCTCCTATAATTCACCCCTCCACTTT
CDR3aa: CASSPASYNSPLHF

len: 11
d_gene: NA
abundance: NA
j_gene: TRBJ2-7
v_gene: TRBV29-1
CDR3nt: TGCAGCGCCGGGACAACCTACGAGCAGTACTTC
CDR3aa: CSAGTTYEQYF

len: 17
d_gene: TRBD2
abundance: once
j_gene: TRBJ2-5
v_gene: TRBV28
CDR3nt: TGTGCCAGCAGTTCCCATTATAGCGGGTATTACCAAGAGACCCAGTACTTC
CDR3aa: CASSSHYSGYYQETQYF

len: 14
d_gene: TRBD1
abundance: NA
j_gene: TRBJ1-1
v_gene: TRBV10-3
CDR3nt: TGTGCCATCAGTGCGGGACAGGGGGCCACTGAAGCTTTCTTT
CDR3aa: CAISAGQGATEAFF

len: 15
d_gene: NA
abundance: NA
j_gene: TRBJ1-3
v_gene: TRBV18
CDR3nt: TGTGCCAGCTCAACTACAGAGAGCTCTGGAAACACCATATATTTT
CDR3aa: CASSTTESSGNTIYF

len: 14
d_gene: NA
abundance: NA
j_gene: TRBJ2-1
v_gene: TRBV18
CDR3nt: TGTGCCAGCTCATCATTCGGCCTGGGCAATGAGCAGTTCTTC
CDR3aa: CASSSFGLGNEQFF